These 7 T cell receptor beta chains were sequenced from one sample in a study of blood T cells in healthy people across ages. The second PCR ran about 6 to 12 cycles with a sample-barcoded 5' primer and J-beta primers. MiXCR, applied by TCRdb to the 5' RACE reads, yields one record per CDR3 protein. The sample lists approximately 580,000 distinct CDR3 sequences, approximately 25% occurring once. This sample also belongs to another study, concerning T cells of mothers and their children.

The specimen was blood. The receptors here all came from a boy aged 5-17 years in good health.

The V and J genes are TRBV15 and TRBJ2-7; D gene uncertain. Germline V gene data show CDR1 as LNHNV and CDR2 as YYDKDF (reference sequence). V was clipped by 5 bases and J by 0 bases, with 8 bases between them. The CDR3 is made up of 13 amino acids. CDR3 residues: CATSPRSSYEQYF. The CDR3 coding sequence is TGTGCCACCAGCCCTCGGAGCTCCTACGAGCAGTACTTC.

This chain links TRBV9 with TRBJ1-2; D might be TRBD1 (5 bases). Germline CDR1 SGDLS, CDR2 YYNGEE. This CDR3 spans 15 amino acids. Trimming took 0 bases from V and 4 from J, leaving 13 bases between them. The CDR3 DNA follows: TGTGCCAGCAGCGTAGAAGGGACCCCGCTCTATGGCTACACCTTC. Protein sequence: CASSVEGTPLYGYTF.

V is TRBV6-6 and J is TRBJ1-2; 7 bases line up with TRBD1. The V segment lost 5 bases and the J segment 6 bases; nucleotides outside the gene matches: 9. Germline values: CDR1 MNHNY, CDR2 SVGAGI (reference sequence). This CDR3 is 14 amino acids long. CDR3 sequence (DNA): TGTGCCAGCAGTCAGATGACAGGGCGGGATGGCTACACCTTC. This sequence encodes CASSQMTGRDGYTF.

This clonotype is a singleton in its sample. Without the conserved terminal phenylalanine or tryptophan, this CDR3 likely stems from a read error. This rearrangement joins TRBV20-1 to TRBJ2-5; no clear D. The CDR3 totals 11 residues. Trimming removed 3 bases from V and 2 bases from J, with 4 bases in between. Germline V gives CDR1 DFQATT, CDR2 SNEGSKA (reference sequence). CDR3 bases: TGCAGTGCTAGCCCTCAAGAGACCCAGTACCTC. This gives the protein CSASPQETQYL.

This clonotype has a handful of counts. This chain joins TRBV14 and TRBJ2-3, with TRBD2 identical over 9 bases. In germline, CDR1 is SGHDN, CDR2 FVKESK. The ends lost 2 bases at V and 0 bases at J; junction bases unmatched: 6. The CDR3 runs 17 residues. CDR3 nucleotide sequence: TGTGCCAGCAGCCAACAGAGACTAGCGGCTAGCACAGATACGCAGTATTTT. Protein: CASSQQRLAASTDTQYF.

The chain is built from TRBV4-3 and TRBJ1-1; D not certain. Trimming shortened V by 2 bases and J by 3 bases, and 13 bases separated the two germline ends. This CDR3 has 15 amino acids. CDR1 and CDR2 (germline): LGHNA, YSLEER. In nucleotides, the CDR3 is TGCGCCAGCAGCCAAAGGGCCGGTTTGGACACTGAAGCTTTCTTT. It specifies CASSQRAGLDTEAFF.

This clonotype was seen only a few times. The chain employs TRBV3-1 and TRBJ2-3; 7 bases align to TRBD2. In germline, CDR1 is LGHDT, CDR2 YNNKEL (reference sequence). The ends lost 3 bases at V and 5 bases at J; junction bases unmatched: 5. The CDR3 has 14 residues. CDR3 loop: CASSQVGGGDTQYF. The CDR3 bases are TGTGCCAGCAGCCAGGTTGGGGGGGGAGATACGCAGTATTTT.